These 3 T cell receptor beta chains came from one sample sequenced in a study of blood T cell repertoires in COVID-19. Libraries were prepared by immunoSEQ multiplex PCR; TCRdb keeps only in-frame clonotypes and omits some of them. The sample holds about 390,000 clones; about 87% are singletons and the top ten take about 2.3%. The specimen sequenced was peripheral blood. The receptor set was obtained from an older woman with COVID-19, enrolled during active disease.

The chain uses TRBV6-6 and TRBJ1-2; TRBD1 agrees at 7 bases. Germline CDR1 MNHNY, CDR2 SVGAGI (reference sequence). J gave up 4 bases and V 6 bases, and 11 bases lay outside the gene matches. The CDR3 has 15 amino acids. CDR3 region: CASSIGDRHSYGYTF. The CDR3 nucleotides are TGTGCCAGCAGCATTGGGGACAGACATAGCTATGGCTACACCTTC.

The chain carries TRBV4-2 and TRBJ2-3; 12 positions match TRBD2. Germline loops: CDR1 LGHNA, CDR2 YNFKEQ. J lost 2 bases, V lost 2 bases, and 2 bases had no gene match. The CDR3 has 16 residues. The CDR3 spells CASSQLAGGPTDTQYF. CDR3 nucleotide sequence: TGTGCCAGCAGCCAACTAGCGGGGGGGCCCACAGATACGCAGTATTTT.

This sequence joins TRBV27 and TRBJ1-6; maybe TRBD1 (5 bases). This CDR3 is 19 amino acids long. CDR1 is MNHEY and CDR2 is SMNVEV in the germline V gene (reference sequence). With 2 bases removed from V and 0 bases from J, the gap between germline ends came to 17 bases. CDR3 sequence (DNA): TGTGCCAGCAGTTTACCCCGGGGGGGAAGAAGCTCCTATAATTCACCCCTCCACTTT. It encodes CASSLPRGGRSSYNSPLHF.